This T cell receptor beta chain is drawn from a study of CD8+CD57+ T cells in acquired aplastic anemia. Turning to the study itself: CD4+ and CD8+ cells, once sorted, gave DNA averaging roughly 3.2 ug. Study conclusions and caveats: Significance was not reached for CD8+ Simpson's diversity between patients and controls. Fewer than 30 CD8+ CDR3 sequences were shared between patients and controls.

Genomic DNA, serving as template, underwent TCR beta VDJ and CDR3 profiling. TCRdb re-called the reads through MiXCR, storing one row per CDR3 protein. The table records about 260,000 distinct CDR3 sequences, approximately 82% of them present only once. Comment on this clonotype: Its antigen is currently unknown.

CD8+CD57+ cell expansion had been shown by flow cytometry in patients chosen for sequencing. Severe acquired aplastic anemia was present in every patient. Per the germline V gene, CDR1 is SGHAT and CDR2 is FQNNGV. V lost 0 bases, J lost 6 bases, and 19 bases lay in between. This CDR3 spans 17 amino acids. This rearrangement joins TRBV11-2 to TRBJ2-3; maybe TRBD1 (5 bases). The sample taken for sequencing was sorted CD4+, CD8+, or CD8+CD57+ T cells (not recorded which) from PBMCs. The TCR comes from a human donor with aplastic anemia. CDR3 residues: CASSLDPGHLESDTQYF. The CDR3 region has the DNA TGTGCCAGCAGCTTAGATCCAGGACACCTTGAAAGCGATACGCAGTATTTT.